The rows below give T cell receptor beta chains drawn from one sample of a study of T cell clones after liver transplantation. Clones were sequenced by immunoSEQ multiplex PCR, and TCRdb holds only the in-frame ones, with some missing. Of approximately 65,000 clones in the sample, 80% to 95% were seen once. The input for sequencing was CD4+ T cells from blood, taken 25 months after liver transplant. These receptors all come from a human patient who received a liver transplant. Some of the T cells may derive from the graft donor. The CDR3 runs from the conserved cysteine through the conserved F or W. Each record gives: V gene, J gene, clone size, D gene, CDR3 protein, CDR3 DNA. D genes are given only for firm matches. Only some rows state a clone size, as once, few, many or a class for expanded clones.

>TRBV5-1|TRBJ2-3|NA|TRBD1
CASSSRRGSGTDTQYF
TGCGCCAGCAGCTCTCGCAGGGGGTCGGGCACAGATACGCAGTATTTT
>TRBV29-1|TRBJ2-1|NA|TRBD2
CSVSGTSGSTEQFF
TGCAGCGTTAGCGGGACTAGCGGGAGTACGGAGCAGTTCTTC
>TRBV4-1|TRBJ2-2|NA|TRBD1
CASSPRQGRFGTGELFF
TGCGCCAGCAGCCCCAGACAGGGCAGGTTCGGGACCGGGGAGCTGTTTTTT
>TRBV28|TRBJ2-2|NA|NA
CASSANTGELFF
TGTGCCAGCAGTGCGAACACCGGGGAGCTGTTTTTT
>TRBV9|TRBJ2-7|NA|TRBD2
CASSVGLAGDEQYF
TGTGCCAGCAGCGTAGGTCTAGCGGGAGACGAGCAGTACTTC
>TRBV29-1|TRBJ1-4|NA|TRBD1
CSVRATGSNEKLFF
TGCAGCGTTCGCGCGACAGGGTCTAATGAAAAACTGTTTTTT
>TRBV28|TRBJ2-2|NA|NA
CASSFPGGNTGELFF
TGTGCCAGCAGTTTTCCCGGCGGAAACACCGGGGAGCTGTTTTTT
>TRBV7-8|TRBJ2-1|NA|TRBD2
CASSSPLAGNEGQFF
TGTGCCAGCAGCTCGCCACTAGCGGGCAATGAGGGGCAGTTCTTC
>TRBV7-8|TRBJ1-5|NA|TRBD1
CASTRTGWAQPQHF
TGTGCCAGCACCCGGACAGGATGGGCTCAGCCCCAGCATTTT
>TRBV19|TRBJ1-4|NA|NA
CASSGWDPQNEKLFF
TGTGCCAGTAGTGGATGGGACCCACAGAATGAAAAACTGTTTTTT
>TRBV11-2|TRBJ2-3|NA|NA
CASSLDRGDTQYF
TGTGCCAGCAGCTTAGATCGGGGGGATACGCAGTATTTT
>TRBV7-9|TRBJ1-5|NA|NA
CASSLNGVGNQPQHF
TGTGCCAGCAGCTTAAATGGGGTTGGCAATCAGCCCCAGCATTTT
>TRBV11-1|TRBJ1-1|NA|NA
CASSLGWGTEAFF
TGTGCCAGCAGCTTAGGGTGGGGCACTGAAGCTTTCTTT
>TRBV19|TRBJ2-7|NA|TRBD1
CASSRDRGKEQYF
TGTGCCAGTAGCCGGGACAGGGGGAAGGAGCAGTACTTC
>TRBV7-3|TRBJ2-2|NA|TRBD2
CASSPHRTSGNTGELFF
TGTGCCAGCAGCCCTCATCGGACTAGCGGGAACACCGGGGAGCTGTTTTTT
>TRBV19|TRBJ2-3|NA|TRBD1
CASSMRSDRGRDTQYF
TGTGCCAGTAGTATGAGATCGGACAGGGGTCGCGATACGCAGTATTTT
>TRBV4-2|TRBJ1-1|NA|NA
CASSQGPNTEAFF
TGTGCCAGCAGCCAAGGACCGAACACTGAAGCTTTCTTT
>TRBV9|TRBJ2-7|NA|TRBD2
CASSVASSGDYEQYF
TGTGCCAGCAGCGTAGCTTCTAGCGGAGACTACGAGCAGTACTTC
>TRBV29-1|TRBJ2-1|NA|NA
CSVVGFSPPNEQFF
TGCAGCGTTGTCGGGTTCTCACCTCCTAATGAGCAGTTCTTC
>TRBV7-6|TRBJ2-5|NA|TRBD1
CASSLARGSARYQETQYF
TGTGCCAGCAGCTTAGCCAGGGGGAGCGCCCGTTACCAAGAGACCCAGTACTTC
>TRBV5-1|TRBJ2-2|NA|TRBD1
CASSPGTGGNTGELFF
TGCGCCAGCAGCCCCGGGACAGGGGGCAACACCGGGGAGCTGTTTTTT
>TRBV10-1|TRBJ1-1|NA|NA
CASGRDLRWRMNTEAFF
TGCGCCAGCGGTCGAGATCTTCGGTGGCGAATGAACACTGAAGCTTTCTTT
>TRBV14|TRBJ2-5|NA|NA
CASSQVSETQYF
TGTGCCAGCAGCCAAGTTTCAGAGACCCAGTACTTC
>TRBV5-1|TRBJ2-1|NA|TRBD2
CASRPSGKAGNEQFF
TGCGCCAGCAGGCCCAGCGGGAAAGCGGGTAATGAGCAGTTCTTC
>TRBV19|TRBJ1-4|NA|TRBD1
CASSTPGTGREKLFF
TGTGCCAGTAGTACCCCAGGGACAGGGCGGGAAAAACTGTTTTTT
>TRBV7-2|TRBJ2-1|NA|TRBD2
CASSQTPGLDGEQFF
TGTGCCAGCAGCCAGACCCCGGGACTAGACGGGGAGCAGTTCTTC
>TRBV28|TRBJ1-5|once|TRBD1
CASADRGGQPQHF
TGTGCCAGCGCCGACAGGGGTGGTCAGCCCCAGCATTTT
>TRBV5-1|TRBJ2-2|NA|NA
CASSFEGGGTGELFF
TGCGCCAGCAGTTTCGAAGGGGGTGGCACCGGGGAGCTGTTTTTT
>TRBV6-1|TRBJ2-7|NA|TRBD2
CASSETSGSSYEQYF
TGTGCCAGCAGTGAGACTAGCGGGAGTTCCTACGAGCAGTACTTC
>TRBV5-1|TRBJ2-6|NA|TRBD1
CASSTTGAGANVLTF
TGCGCCAGCAGCACCACAGGGGCTGGGGCCAACGTCCTGACTTTC
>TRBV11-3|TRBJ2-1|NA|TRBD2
CASSLGLAGGNEQFF
TGTGCCAGCAGCTTAGGACTAGCGGGAGGTAATGAGCAGTTCTTC
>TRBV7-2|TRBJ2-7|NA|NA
CASSPQRGSYEQYF
TGTGCCAGCAGCCCGCAGAGGGGTTCCTACGAGCAGTACTTC
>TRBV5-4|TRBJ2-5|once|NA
CASSLAFRGGETQYF
TGTGCCAGCAGCTTGGCTTTTCGGGGAGGAGAGACCCAGTACTTC
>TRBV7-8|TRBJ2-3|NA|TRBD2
CASSLALAGEADTQYF
TGTGCCAGCAGCTTAGCACTAGCGGGAGAGGCAGATACGCAGTATTTT
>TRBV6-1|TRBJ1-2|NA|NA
CASSDRANYGYTF
TGTGCCAGCAGTGACAGGGCTAACTATGGCTACACCTTC